These 27 T cell receptor beta chains were all obtained from the same sample, sequenced in a study of cytomegalovirus exposure and HLA in healthy donors. This PCR relied on a set of 60 Vbeta primers and 13 Jbeta primers. The method was immunoSEQ multiplex PCR; TCRdb's version includes in-frame clones alone and lacks a portion of them. This table has more than 80,000 clones, 82% appearing once. The sequenced sample consisted of PBMCs. Source of these receptors: a man over 45 in good health and CMV-seronegative.

Only a few counts were recorded for this clone. The chain uses TRBV4-2 and TRBJ1-5; the D gene is possibly TRBD1 (6 bases). The CDR3 is made up of 18 amino acids. V lost 1 base, J lost 3 bases, and 19 bases lay in between. The germline V gene has CDR1 LGHNA and CDR2 YNFKEQ. CDR3 sequence (DNA): TGTGCCAGCAGCCAAGTAGGAGGATTTGGGGGCGTCAATCAGCCCCAGCATTTT. Translated: CASSQVGGFGGVNQPQHF.

The chain employs TRBV7-6 and TRBJ2-3; no firm D call. Germline values: CDR1 SGHVS, CDR2 FNYEAQ. V was pared by 5 bases and J by 2 bases, with 5 bases between. There are 12 residues in the CDR3. CDR3 in amino acids: CASSPTTDTQYF. DNA for the CDR3: TGTGCCAGCAGCCCTACCACAGATACGCAGTATTTT. Filled out from reference TRBV7-6 and TRBJ2-3, the complete variable domain reads GAGVSQSPRYKVTKRGQDVALRCDPISGHVSLYWYRQALGQGPEFLTYFNYEAQQDKSGLPNDRFSAERPEGSISTLTIQRTEQRDSAMYRCASSPTTDTQYFGPGTRLTVL.

This clone has only one observation. V and J are TRBV5-1 and TRBJ1-1; D is unresolved. V lost 2 bases to trimming and J lost 3 bases, with 8 bases between them. Germline assignment: CDR1 SGHRS and CDR2 YFSETQ. The CDR3 runs 13 residues. The CDR3 nucleotides read TGCGCCAGCAGCTTTGTCAGCGACACTGAAGCTTTCTTT. This translates into CASSFVSDTEAFF.

The CDR3 nucleotides are TGTGCCAGCAGGATGATCAGATATAACTATGGCTACACCTTC. This gives the protein CASRMIRYNYGYTF. The rearrangement joins TRBV11-2 to TRBJ1-2; no clear D. The CDR3 has 14 residues. The V gene lost 6 bases and the J gene lost 1 base, with 12 bases spanning the gap. Germline assignment: CDR1 SGHAT and CDR2 FQNNGV.

The chain carries TRBV2 and TRBJ1-3; weak D call: TRBD1 (5 bases). Germline CDR1 and CDR2: SNHLY and FYNNEI. This CDR3 spans 14 amino acids. Trimming left V 6 bases short and J 2 bases short, with 11 bases between. The CDR3 coding sequence is TGTGCCAGCAGCCAAGGGGAGGCTGGAAACACCATATATTTT. It codes for CASSQGEAGNTIYF.

The rearrangement links TRBV28 to TRBJ2-5, with TRBD1 matching 9 bases. CDR1 MDHEN and CDR2 SYDVKM come from the germline V gene. CDR3 size: 17 residues. Trimming cost V 3 bases and J 5 bases; bases outside gene matches: 13. In DNA form, the CDR3 reads TGTGCCAGCAGTTTCCCGGCTGGGACAGGGTGGGGGGAGACCCAGTACTTC. It is translated as CASSFPAGTGWGETQYF.

V is TRBV2 and J is TRBJ1-1, with D tentatively TRBD1 (6 bases). CDR3 length equals 13 residues. Germline values: CDR1 SNHLY, CDR2 FYNNEI. The V end was cut by 8 bases, the J end by 5 bases, with 15 bases between. The DNA of the CDR3 is TGTGCCAGCGGGGGAACAGGGAGAACTGAAGCTTTCTTT. The encoded protein is CASGGTGRTEAFF.

CDR3 in amino acids: CATSRLAPGLAVTDTQYF. In DNA form, the CDR3 reads TGTGCCACCAGCAGGTTAGCACCGGGACTAGCGGTCACAGATACGCAGTATTTT. The chain is built from TRBV15 and TRBJ2-3, with 11 bases aligning to TRBD2. V was pared by 3 bases and J by 2 bases, with 10 bases of the junction left unmatched. From germline, CDR1 is LNHNV and CDR2 YYDKDF (reference sequence). The CDR3 is 18 amino acids.

V is TRBV18 and J is TRBJ1-1, with D tentatively TRBD1 (5 bases). The V end lost 6 bases, the J end lost 5 bases, and 19 bases lay between the germline ends. The length of the CDR3 is 15 residues. Looked up from germline, CDR1 is KGHSH and CDR2 is LQKENI. The CDR3 nucleotides read TGTGCCAGCTCGTCGAACGGGGGAGGAGGAACTGAAGCTTTCTTT. This encodes CASSSNGGGGTEAFF.

V usage is TRBV30 and J usage is TRBJ2-2; D not resolved. Germline V gene lookup returns CDR1 GTSNPN and CDR2 SVGIG (reference sequence). Trimming took off 0 bases at V and 6 bases at J, with 14 bases between the two ends. The CDR3 contains 15 residues. The CDR3 here is CAWSVLPGQPGELFF. CDR3 coding DNA: TGTGCCTGGAGTGTACTGCCAGGCCAACCCGGGGAGCTGTTTTTT.

The chain links TRBV18 to TRBJ2-7, with D possibly matching TRBD2 (6 bases). The germline CDR1 and CDR2 sequences are KGHSH and LQKENI. The CDR3 loop spans 14 amino acids. Trimming removed 3 bases from V and 4 bases from J, with 13 bases in between. The CDR3 DNA reads as TGTGCCAGCTCACCTGAGGAGGGTTCTTACGAGCAGTACGTC. Encoded protein: CASSPEEGSYEQYV.

The chain is built from TRBV7-3 and TRBJ2-1; no definite D call. CDR3 length: 13 residues. Germline V lookup: CDR1 SGHTA, CDR2 FQGTGA. V was pared by 1 base and J by 6 bases, with 7 bases between. CDR3 residues: CASSLITGNEQFF. The CDR3 bases are TGTGCCAGCAGCTTAATTACGGGCAATGAGCAGTTCTTC.

The chain links TRBV15 to TRBJ1-1; 9 bases line up with TRBD1. Germline V lookup: CDR1 LNHNV, CDR2 YYDKDF (reference sequence). This CDR3 comprises 15 residues. The ends lost 1 base at V and 4 bases at J; junction bases unmatched: 4. The CDR3 sequence: CATSRAGQGPTEAFF. CDR3 coding DNA: TGTGCCACCAGCAGAGCGGGACAGGGTCCCACTGAAGCTTTCTTT.

This clone was counted between two and nine times. CDR3 coding DNA: TGTGCCAGCAGTTACAAACGGACAGGTGATGGCTACACCTTC. This encodes CASSYKRTGDGYTF. This rearrangement joins TRBV6-5 to TRBJ1-2, with 7 bases that match TRBD1. Germline V gives CDR1 MNHEY, CDR2 SVGAGI. The CDR3 spans 14 residues. The V segment lost 2 bases and the J segment 6 bases; nucleotides outside the gene matches: 6.

This chain joins TRBV7-8 and TRBJ1-4; a weak D match, TRBD1 (6 bases). The germline CDR1 and CDR2 sequences are SGHVS and FQNEAQ. V was shortened by 4 bases and J by 3 bases, with 15 bases between the two germline ends. The CDR3 loop spans 16 amino acids. Here the CDR3 reads CASSSPDSVSNEKLFF. The DNA of the CDR3 is TGTGCCAGCAGCTCCCCGGACAGCGTATCTAATGAAAAACTGTTTTTT.

V gene TRBV15 combines with J gene TRBJ1-3; D ambiguous. Germline CDR1 LNHNV, CDR2 YYDKDF (reference sequence). The CDR3 is 16 residues long. Trimming removed 0 bases from V and 0 bases from J, with 9 bases in between. This chain's CDR3 is CATSRDQIFSGNTIYF. The CDR3 region has the DNA TGTGCCACCAGCAGAGATCAGATCTTCTCTGGAAACACCATATATTTT.

The chain is built from TRBV7-6 and TRBJ1-6; no clear D gene. V was trimmed by 5 bases and J by 5 bases, leaving 7 bases between them. The V gene's germline CDR1 is SGHVS and CDR2 FNYEAQ. The CDR3 spans 13 residues. The chain's CDR3 is CASSEINNSPLHF. Here the CDR3 DNA reads TGTGCCAGCAGCGAGATAAATAATTCACCCCTCCACTTT.

The V call is TRBV4-3, the J call TRBJ1-5, with 7 bases identical to TRBD1. The ends lost 0 bases at V and 4 bases at J; junction bases unmatched: 6. CDR1 is LGHNA and CDR2 is YSLEER in the germline V gene. The CDR3 is 16 residues long. CDR3 in DNA: TGCGCCAGCAGCCAAGACGGGCCAGGGGGGAATCAGCCCCAGCATTTT. It codes for CASSQDGPGGNQPQHF.

This chain connects TRBV6-1 to TRBJ2-5; D uncertain. Germline loops: CDR1 MNHNS, CDR2 SASEGT. Trimming stripped 5 bases from V and 2 bases from J, with 9 bases between. CDR3 size: 13 residues. The CDR3 region has the DNA TGTGCCAGCAGTATCGCGGAACAAGAGACCCAGTACTTC. As protein: CASSIAEQETQYF.

This clone appeared a single time. The chain carries TRBV7-9 and TRBJ2-5; D unclear. CDR3 length: 13 residues. Germline CDR1 reads SEHNR; CDR2 reads FQNEAQ (reference sequence). The V and J ends lost 5 bases and 2 bases respectively, with 9 bases between them. The CDR3 sequence is CASSDAGQETQYF. The CDR3 DNA is TGTGCCAGCAGCGATGCAGGACAAGAGACCCAGTACTTC.

This chain links TRBV5-4 with TRBJ1-2; TRBD1 matches 10 bases. From germline, CDR1 is SGHNT and CDR2 YYREEE (reference sequence). The CDR3 contains 18 residues. Trimming removed 4 bases from V and 4 bases from J; junction bases left unmatched: 16. This chain's CDR3 is CASSAGSSGQGKFYGYTF. DNA of the CDR3: TGTGCCAGCAGCGCCGGCTCTTCGGGACAGGGGAAATTCTATGGCTACACCTTC.

This clone was picked up one time. V usage is TRBV7-2 and J usage is TRBJ2-3; 8 bases map to TRBD1. The J segment lost 7 bases and the V segment lost 3 bases, leaving 9 bases of the junction unmatched. CDR3 length: 15 amino acids. Per the germline V gene, CDR1 is SGHTA and CDR2 is FQGNSA. The DNA of the CDR3 is TGTGCCAGCAGCTTGAGGACAGGGCGAGGGAATACGCAGTATTTT. Translating gives CASSLRTGRGNTQYF.

About this clone itself: The same CDR3 arises from other DNA sequences in this sample as well. This chain connects TRBV28 to TRBJ1-3; D is ambiguous. The V end lost 6 bases, the J end lost 5 bases, and 5 bases lay between the germline ends. The CDR3 spans 11 residues. CDR1 and CDR2 from the germline V gene are MDHEN and SYDVKM. The CDR3 loop is CASSLRNTIYF. CDR3 bases: TGTGCCAGCAGCCTCCGAAACACCATATATTTT.

This chain connects TRBV5-1 to TRBJ2-1, with 10 bases identical to TRBD2. This CDR3 has 15 amino acids. Losses at the gene ends were 7 bases for V and 4 bases for J; bases not matched to a gene: 8. Germline V gene lookup returns CDR1 SGHRS and CDR2 YFSETQ. CDR3 residues: CASRPGLATYNEQFF. The CDR3 DNA reads as TGCGCCAGCCGTCCGGGACTAGCGACATACAATGAGCAGTTCTTC.

The genes are TRBV2 and TRBJ2-3; 8 nucleotides match TRBD2. CDR3 size: 15 residues. The V segment lost 6 bases and the J segment 4 bases; nucleotides outside the gene matches: 9. Per germline, CDR1 SNHLY and CDR2 FYNNEI. The CDR3 protein is CASRPLAAYSDTQYF. The CDR3 region has the DNA TGTGCCAGCAGGCCACTAGCGGCCTATTCAGATACGCAGTATTTT.

The J gene is TRBJ1-6, the V gene TRBV5-1; D may be TRBD1 (6 bases). The V end lost 2 bases, the J end lost 6 bases, and 12 bases lay between the germline ends. CDR3 length: 15 residues. Germline V gene sequence: CDR1 SGHRS, CDR2 YFSETQ. CDR3 sequence: CASSLGGFGNSPLHF. Here the CDR3 DNA reads TGCGCCAGCAGCTTAGGGGGATTTGGTAATTCACCCCTCCACTTT.

The rearrangement joins TRBV19 to TRBJ1-3; D not certain. The germline V gene encodes CDR1 LNHDA and CDR2 SQIVND (reference sequence). V was shortened by 6 bases and J by 0 bases, with 15 bases between the two germline ends. The CDR3 consists of 16 residues. CDR3 nucleotides: TGTGCCAGTAGCCCAATCCGACTGCTCTCTGGAAACACCATATATTTT. This codes for CASSPIRLLSGNTIYF.